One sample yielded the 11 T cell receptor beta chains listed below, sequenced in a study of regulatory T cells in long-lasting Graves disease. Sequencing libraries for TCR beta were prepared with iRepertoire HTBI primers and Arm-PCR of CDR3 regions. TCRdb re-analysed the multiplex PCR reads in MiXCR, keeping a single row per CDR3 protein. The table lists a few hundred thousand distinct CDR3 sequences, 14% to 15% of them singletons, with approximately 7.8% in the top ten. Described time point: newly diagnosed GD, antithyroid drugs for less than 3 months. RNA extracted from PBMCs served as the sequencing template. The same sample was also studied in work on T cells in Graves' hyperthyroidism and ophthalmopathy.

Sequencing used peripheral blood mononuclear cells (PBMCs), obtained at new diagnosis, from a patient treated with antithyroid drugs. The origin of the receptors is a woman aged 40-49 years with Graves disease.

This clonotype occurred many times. The CDR3 spells CASSLVASGRGYNEQFF. The CDR3 coding sequence is TGCGCCAGCAGCTTGGTAGCTAGCGGGAGGGGTTACAATGAGCAGTTCTTC. The rearrangement links TRBV5-1 to TRBJ2-1, with TRBD2 matching over 12 bases. V gave up 0 bases and J gave up 4 bases; unmatched junction bases: 5. The CDR3 loop spans 17 amino acids. Germline V CDR1 and CDR2: SGHRS, YFSETQ. Looking up the rest from reference TRBV5-1 and TRBJ2-1 gives the full variable domain: KAGVTQTPRYLIKTRGQQVTLSCSPISGHRSVSWYQQTPGQGLQFLFEYFSETQRNKGNFPGRFSGRQFSNSRSEMNVSTLELGDSALYLCASSLVASGRGYNEQFFGPGTRLTVL.

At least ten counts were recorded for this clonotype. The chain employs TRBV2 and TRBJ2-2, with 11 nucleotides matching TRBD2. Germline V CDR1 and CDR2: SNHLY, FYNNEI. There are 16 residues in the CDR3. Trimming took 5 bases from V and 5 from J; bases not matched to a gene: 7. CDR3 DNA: TGTGCCAGCAGTAACCTAGCGGGAGGTGAAACCGGGGAGCTGTTTTTT. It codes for CASSNLAGGETGELFF.

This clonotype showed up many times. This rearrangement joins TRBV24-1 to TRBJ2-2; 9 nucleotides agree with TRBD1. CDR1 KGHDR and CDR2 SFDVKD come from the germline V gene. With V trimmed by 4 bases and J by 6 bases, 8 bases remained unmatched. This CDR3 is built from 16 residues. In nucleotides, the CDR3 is TGTGCCACCAGTGAATTTCCCGGGACAGGGTCCGGGGAGCTGTTTTTT. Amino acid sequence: CATSEFPGTGSGELFF.

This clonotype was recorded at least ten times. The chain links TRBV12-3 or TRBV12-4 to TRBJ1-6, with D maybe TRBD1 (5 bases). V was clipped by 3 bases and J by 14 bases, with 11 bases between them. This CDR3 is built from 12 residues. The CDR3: CASSFRGGALHF. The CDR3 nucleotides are TGTGCCAGCAGTTTTCGGGGGGGAGCCCTCCACTTT.

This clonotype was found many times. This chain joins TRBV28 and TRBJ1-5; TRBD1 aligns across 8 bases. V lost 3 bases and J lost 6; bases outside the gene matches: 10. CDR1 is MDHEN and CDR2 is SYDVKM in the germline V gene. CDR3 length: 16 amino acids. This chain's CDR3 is CASSFPQGAGGQPQHF. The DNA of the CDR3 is TGTGCCAGCAGTTTCCCTCAGGGGGCAGGAGGTCAGCCCCAGCATTTT.

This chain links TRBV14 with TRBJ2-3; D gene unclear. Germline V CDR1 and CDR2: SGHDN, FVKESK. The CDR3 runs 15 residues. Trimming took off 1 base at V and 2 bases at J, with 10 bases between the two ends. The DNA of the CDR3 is TGTGCCAGCAGCCAAGGGGTCAGCGCCACAGATACGCAGTATTTT. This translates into CASSQGVSATDTQYF.

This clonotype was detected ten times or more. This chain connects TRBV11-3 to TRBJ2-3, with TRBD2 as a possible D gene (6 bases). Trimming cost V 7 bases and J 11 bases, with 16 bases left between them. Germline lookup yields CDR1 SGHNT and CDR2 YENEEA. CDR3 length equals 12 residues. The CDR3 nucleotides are TGTGCCAGCAACTCGGACTACCTTGAGCAGTATTTT. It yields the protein CASNSDYLEQYF. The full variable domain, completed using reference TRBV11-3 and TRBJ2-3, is EAGVVQSPRYKIIEKKQPVAFWCNPISGHNTLYWYLQNLGQGPELLIRYENEEAVDDSQLPKDRFSAERLKGVDSTLKIQPAELGDSAVYLCASNSDYLEQYFGPGTRLTVL.

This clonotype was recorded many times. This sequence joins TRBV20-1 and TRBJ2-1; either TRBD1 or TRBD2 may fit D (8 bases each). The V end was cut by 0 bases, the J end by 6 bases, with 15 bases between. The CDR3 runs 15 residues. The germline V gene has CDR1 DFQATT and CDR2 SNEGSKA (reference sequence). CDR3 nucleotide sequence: TGCAGTGCTAGAGATGGACAGGGACTAGTCAATGAGCAGTTCTTC. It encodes CSARDGQGLVNEQFF.

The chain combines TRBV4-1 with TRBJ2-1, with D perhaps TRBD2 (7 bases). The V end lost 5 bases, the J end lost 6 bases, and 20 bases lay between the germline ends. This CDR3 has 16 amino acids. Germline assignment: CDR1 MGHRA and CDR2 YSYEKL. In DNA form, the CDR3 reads TGCGCCAGCAGCTACAGGGCAGCGGGGTTGATCAATGAGCAGTTCTTC. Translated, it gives CASSYRAAGLINEQFF.

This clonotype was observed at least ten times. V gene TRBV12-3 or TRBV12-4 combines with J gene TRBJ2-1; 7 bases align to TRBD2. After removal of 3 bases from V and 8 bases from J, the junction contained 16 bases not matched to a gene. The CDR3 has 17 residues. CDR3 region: CASSLGGAGQFIHEQFF. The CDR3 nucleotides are TGTGCCAGCAGTTTGGGAGGGGCTGGTCAGTTCATCCATGAGCAGTTCTTC.

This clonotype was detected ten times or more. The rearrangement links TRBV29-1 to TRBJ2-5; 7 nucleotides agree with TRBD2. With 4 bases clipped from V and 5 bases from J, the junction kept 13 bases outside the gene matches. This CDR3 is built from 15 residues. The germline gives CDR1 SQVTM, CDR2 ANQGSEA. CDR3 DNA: TGCAGCGTTGTTCCTATGGTCGGGAGGCAGGAGACCCAGTACTTC. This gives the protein CSVVPMVGRQETQYF. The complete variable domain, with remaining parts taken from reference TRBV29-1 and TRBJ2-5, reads SAVISQKPSRDICQRGTSLTIQCQVDSQVTMMFWYRQQPGQSLTLIATANQGSEATYESGFVIDKFPISRPNLTFSTLTVSNMSPEDSSIYLCSVVPMVGRQETQYFGPGTRLLVL.